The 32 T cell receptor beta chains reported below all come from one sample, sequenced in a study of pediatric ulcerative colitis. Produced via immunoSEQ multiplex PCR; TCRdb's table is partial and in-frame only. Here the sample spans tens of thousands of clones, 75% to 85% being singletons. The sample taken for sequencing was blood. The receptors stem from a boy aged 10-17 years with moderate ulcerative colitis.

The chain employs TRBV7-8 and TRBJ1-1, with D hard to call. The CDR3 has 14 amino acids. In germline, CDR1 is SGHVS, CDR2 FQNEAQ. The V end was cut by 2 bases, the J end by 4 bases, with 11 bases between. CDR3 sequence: CASSLREVATEAFF. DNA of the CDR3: TGTGCCAGCAGCTTAAGAGAGGTGGCCACTGAAGCTTTCTTT.

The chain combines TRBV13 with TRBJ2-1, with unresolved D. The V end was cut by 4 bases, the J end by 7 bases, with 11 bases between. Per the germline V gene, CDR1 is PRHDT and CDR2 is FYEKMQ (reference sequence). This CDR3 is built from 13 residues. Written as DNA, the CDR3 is TGTGCCAGCAGCTCTCCTCTGTGGAATGAGCAGTTCTTC. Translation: CASSSPLWNEQFF.

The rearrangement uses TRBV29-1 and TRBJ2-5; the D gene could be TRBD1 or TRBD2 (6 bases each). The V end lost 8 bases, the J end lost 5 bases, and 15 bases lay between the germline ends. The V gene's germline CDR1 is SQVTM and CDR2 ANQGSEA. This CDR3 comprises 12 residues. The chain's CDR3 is CSTQGGPETQYF. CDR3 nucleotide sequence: TGCAGCACGCAAGGGGGGCCGGAGACCCAGTACTTC.

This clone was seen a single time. The CDR3 DNA follows: TGTGCCAGCAGTCCCGGGACAGGCAACAACGAGCAGTACTTC. Protein sequence: CASSPGTGNNEQYF. The chain joins TRBV6-5 to TRBJ2-7; 8 positions agree with TRBD1. The CDR3 sequence is 14 residues long. In germline, CDR1 is MNHEY, CDR2 SVGAGI. V gave up 5 bases and J gave up 5 bases; unmatched junction bases: 8.

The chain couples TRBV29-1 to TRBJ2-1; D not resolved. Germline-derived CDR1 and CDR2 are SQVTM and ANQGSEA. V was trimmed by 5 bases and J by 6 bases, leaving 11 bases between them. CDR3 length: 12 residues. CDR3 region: CSVHSGRNEQFF. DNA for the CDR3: TGCAGCGTTCACTCGGGTCGCAATGAGCAGTTCTTC.

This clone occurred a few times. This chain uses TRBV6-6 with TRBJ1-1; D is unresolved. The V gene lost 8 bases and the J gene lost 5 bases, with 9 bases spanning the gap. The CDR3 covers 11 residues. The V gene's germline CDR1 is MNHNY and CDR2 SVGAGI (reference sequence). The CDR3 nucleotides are TGTGCCAGCGGGTTCGGTACTGAAGCTTTCTTT. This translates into CASGFGTEAFF.

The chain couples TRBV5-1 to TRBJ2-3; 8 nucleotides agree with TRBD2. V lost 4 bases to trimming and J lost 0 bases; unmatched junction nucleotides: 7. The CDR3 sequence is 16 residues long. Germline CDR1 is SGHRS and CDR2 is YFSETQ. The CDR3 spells CASSPRTSSSTDTQYF. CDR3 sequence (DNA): TGCGCCAGCAGCCCTCGGACTAGCAGCAGCACAGATACGCAGTATTTT. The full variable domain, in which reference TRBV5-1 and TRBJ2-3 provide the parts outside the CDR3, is KAGVTQTPRYLIKTRGQQVTLSCSPISGHRSVSWYQQTPGQGLQFLFEYFSETQRNKGNFPGRFSGRQFSNSRSEMNVSTLELGDSALYLCASSPRTSSSTDTQYFGPGTRLTVL.

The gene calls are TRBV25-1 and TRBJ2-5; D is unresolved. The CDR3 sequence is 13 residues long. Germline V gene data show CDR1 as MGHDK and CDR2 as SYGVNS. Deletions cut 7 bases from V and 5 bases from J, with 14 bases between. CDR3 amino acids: CASTSVGRETQYF. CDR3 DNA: TGTGCCAGCACCAGTGTGGGTAGGGAGACCCAGTACTTC.

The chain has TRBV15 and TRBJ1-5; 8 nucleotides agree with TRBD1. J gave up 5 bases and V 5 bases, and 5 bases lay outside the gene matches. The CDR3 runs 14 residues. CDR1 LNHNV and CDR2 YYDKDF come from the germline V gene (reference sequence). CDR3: CATSPHRGYQPQHF. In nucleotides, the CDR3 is TGTGCCACCAGCCCCCACAGGGGGTATCAGCCCCAGCATTTT.

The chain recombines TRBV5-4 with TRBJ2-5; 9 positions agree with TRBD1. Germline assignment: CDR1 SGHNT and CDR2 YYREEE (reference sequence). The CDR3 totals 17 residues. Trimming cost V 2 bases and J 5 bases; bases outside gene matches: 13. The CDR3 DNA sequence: TGTGCCAGCAGCTTCCTCCCGACGACAGGGGGTGGGGAGACCCAGTACTTC. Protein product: CASSFLPTTGGGETQYF.

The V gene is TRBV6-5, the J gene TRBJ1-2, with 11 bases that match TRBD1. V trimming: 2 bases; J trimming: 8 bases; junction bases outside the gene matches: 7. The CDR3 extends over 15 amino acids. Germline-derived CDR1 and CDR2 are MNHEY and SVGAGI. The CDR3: CASSYLGTGGRGYTF. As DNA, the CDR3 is TGTGCCAGCAGTTACCTGGGGACAGGGGGGCGCGGCTACACCTTC.

CDR3 nucleotide sequence: TGTGCCAGCAGCCAAGATCTATTGGGACAGGGGCTCACCGGGGAGCTGTTTTTT. This encodes CASSQDLLGQGLTGELFF. V gene TRBV14 combines with J gene TRBJ2-2; 10 nucleotides align to TRBD1. The germline V gene encodes CDR1 SGHDN and CDR2 FVKESK. The CDR3 totals 18 residues. With 0 bases clipped from V and 4 bases from J, the junction kept 8 bases outside the gene matches.

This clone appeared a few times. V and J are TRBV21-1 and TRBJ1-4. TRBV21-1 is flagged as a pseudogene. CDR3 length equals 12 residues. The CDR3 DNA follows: TGTGCCAGCAGCTGGCTGTCCCTTCTCGGGGGATTT. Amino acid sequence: CASSWLSLLGGF.

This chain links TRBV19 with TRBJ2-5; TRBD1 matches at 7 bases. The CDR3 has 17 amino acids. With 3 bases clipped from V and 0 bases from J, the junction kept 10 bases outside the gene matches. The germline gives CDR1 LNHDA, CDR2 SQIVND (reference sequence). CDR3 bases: TGTGCCAGTAGTATGACTGGGACAGCGATTAACCAAGAGACCCAGTACTTC. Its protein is CASSMTGTAINQETQYF. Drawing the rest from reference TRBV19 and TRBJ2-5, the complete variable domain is DGGITQSPKYLFRKEGQNVTLSCEQNLNHDAMYWYRQDPGQGLRLIYYSQIVNDFQKGDIAEGYSVSREKKESFPLTVTSAQKNPTAFYLCASSMTGTAINQETQYFGPGTRLLVL.

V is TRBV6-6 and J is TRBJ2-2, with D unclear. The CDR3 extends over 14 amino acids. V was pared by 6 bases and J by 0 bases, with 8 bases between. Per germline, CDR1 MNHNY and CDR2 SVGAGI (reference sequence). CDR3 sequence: CASRETPNTGELFF. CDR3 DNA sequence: TGTGCCAGCAGGGAGACCCCGAACACCGGGGAGCTGTTTTTT.

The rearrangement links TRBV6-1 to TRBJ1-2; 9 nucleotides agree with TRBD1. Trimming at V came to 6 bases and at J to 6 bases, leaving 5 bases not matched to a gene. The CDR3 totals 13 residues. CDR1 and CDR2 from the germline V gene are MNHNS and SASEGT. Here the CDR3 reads CASSKQGADGYTF. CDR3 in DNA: TGTGCCAGCAGCAAACAGGGGGCGGATGGCTACACCTTC.

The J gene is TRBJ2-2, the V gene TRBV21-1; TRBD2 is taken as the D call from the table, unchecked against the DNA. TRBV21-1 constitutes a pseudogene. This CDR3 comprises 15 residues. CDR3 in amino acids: CASSATGKNTGELFF. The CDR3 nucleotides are TGTGCCAGCAGCGCGACCGGGAAGAACACCGGGGAGCTGTTTTTT.

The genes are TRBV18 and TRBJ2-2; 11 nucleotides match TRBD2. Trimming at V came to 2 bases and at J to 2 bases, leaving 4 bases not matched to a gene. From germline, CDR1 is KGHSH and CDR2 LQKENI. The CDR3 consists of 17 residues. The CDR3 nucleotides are TGTGCCAGCTCACCAACTAGCGGGGGACATAACACCGGGGAGCTGTTTTTT. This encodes CASSPTSGGHNTGELFF.

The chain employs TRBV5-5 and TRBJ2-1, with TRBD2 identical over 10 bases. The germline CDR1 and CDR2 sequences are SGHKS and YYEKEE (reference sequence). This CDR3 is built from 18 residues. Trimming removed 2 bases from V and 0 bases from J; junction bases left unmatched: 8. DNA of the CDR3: TGTGCCAGCAGCTTTCCAGCGGGAGGGCGCATCTCCTACAATGAGCAGTTCTTC. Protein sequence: CASSFPAGGRISYNEQFF.

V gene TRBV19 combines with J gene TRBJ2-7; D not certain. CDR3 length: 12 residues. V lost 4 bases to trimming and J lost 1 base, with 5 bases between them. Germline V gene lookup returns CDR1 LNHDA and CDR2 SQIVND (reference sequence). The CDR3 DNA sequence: TGTGCCAGTAGTACCAATTCCTACGAGCAGTACTTC. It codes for CASSTNSYEQYF.

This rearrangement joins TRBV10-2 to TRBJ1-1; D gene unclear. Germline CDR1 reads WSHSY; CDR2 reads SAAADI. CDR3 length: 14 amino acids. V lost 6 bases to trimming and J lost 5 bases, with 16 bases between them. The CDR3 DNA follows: TGCGCCAGCAGAGAGATAACGGTGAGGACTGAAGCTTTCTTT. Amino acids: CASREITVRTEAFF.

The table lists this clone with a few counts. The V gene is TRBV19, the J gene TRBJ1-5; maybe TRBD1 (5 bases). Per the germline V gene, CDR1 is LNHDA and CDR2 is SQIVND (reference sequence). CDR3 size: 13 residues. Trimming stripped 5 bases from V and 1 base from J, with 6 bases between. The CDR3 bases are TGTGCCAGTAGTCAGGGAAGCAATCAGCCCCAGCATTTT. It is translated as CASSQGSNQPQHF.

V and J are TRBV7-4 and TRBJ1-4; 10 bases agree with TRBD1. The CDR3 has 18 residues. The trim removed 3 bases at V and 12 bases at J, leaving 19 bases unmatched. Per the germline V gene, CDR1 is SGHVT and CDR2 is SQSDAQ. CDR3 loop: CASSLSKPGTGVVGELFF. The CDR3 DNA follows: TGTGCCAGCAGCTTGAGTAAGCCCGGGACAGGGGTAGTCGGGGAACTGTTTTTT.

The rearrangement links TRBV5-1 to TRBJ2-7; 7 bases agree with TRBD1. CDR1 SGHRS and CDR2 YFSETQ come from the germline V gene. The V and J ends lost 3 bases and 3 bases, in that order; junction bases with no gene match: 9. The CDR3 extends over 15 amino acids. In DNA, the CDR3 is TGCGCCAGCAGCTCCCCAAAGGGACAGTTCTACGAGCAGTACTTC. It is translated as CASSSPKGQFYEQYF.

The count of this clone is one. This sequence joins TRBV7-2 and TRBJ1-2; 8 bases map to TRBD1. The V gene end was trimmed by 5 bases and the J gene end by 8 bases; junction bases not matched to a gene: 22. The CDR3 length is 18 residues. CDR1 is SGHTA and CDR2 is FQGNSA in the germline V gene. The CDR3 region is CASSITPGQVASAAGYTF. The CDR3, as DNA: TGTGCCAGCAGCATAACTCCGGGACAGGTAGCCAGCGCCGCGGGCTACACCTTC.

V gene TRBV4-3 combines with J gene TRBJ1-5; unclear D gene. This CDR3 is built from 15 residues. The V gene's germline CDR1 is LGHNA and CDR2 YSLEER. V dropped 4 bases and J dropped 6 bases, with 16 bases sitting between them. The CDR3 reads CASSLGLQEGQPQHF. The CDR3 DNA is TGCGCCAGCAGCCTCGGTCTACAAGAAGGTCAGCCCCAGCATTTT.

CDR3 DNA: TGTGCCGGTCAGTTTGGAGACAGCGCTCGGGAGCAGTACTTC. It is translated as CAGQFGDSAREQYF. The genes are TRBV30 and TRBJ2-7; tentative D call: TRBD1 (5 bases). Germline CDR1 and CDR2: GTSNPN and SVGIG (reference sequence). Trimming removed 8 bases at V and 7 bases at J, with 24 bases between. This CDR3 spans 14 amino acids.

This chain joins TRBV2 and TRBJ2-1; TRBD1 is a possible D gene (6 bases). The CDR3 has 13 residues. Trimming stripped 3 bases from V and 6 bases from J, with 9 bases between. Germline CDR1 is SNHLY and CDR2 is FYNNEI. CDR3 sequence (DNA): TGTGCCAGCAGTGACAGGGGTGGCAATGAGCAGTTCTTC. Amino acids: CASSDRGGNEQFF.

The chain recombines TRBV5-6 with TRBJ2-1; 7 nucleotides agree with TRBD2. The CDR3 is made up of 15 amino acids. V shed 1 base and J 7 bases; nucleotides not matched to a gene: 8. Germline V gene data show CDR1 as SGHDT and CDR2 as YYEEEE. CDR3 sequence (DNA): TGTGCCAGCAGCTTGCGGATCGGGAGGTTAAATGAGCAGTTCTTC. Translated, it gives CASSLRIGRLNEQFF.

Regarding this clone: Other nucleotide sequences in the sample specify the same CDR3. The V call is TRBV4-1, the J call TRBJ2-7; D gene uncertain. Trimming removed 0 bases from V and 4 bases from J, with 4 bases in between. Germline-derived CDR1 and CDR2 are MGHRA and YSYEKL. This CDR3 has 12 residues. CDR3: CASSQDYYEQYF. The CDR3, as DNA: TGCGCCAGCAGCCAAGATTATTACGAGCAGTACTTC.

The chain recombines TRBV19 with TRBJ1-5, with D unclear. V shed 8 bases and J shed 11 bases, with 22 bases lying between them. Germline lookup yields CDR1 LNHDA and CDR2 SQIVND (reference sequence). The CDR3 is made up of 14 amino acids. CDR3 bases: TGTGCCAGTCTAAACCGGGCGGTCCAAGGAGCCCAGCATTTT. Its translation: CASLNRAVQGAQHF.

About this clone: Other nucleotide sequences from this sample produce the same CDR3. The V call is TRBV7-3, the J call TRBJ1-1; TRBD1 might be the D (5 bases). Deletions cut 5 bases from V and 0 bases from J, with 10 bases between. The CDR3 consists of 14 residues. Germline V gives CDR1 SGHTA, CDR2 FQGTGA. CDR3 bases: TGTGCCAGCAGCCAGGGACCCATGAACACTGAAGCTTTCTTT. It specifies CASSQGPMNTEAFF.